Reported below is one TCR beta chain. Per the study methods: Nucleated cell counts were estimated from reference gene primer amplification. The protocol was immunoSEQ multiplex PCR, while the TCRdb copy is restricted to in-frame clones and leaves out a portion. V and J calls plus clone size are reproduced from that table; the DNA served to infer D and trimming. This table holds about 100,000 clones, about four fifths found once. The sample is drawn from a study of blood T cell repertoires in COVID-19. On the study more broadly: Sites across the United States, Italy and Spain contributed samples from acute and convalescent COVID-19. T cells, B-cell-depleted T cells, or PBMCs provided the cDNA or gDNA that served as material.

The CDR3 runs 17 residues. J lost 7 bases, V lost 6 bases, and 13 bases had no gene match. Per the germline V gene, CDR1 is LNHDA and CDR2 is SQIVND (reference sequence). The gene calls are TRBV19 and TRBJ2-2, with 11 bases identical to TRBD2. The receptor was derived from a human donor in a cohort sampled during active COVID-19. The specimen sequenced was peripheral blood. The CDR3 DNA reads TGTGCCAGTAGCCCCCGTATTAGCGGGAGGGGAAACGGGGAGCTGTTTTTT. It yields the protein CASSPRISGRGNGELFF.